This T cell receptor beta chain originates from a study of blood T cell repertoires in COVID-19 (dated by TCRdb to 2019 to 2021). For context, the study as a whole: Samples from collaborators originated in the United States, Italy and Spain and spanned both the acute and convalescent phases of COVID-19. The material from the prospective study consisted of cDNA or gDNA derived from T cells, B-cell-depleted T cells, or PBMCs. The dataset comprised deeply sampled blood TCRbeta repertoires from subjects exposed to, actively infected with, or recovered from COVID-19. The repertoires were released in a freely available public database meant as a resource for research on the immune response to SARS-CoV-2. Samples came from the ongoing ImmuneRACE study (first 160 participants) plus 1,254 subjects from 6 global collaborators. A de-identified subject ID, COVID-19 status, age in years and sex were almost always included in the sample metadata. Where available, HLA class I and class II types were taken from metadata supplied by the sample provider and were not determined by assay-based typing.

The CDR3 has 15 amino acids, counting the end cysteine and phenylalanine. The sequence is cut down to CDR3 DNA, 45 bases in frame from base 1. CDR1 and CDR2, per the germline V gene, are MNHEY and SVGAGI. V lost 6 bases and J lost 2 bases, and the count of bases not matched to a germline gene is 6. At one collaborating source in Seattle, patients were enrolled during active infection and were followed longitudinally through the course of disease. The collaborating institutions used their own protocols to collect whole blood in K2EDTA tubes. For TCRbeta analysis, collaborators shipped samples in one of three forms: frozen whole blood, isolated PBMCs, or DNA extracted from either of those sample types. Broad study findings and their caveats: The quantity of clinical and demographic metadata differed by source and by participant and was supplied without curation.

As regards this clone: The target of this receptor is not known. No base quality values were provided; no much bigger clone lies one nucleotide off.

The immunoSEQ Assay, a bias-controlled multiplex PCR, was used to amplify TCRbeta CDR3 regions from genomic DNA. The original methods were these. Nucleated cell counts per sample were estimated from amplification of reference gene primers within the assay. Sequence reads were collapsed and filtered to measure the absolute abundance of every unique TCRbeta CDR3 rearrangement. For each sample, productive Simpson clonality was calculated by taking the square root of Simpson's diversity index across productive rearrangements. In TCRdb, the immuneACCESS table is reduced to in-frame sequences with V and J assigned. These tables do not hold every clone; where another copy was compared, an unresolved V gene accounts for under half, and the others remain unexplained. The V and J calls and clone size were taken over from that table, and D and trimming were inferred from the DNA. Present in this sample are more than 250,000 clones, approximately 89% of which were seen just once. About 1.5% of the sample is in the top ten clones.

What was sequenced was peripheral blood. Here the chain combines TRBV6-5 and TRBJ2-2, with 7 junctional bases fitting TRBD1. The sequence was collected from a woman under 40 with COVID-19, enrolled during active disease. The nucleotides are TGTGCCAGCAGCACGGGGACAGCTAACACCGGGGAGCTGTTTTTT. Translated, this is CASSTGTANTGELFF.